These T cell receptor beta chains were read from a single sample in a study of graft-versus-host responses after intestinal transplantation. Sequencing was performed with immunoSEQ multiplex PCR; in TCRdb, only in-frame clones are kept and a portion is missing. The sample gives around 100,000 clones, approximately 93% of which show up once; around 1.2% is in the top ten. Their antigens are not known. The starting material was unstimulated CD8+ T cells sorted from spleen or lymph node cells, obtained before intestinal transplant. The receptors derive from a human donor who received an intestinal transplant. Both conserved end residues are part of each CDR3. D genes are given only for firm matches. Clone size is stated in some rows and not others, as once, few, many or a class when expanded.

D: -
V: TRBV13
J: TRBJ2-1
size: -
DNA: TGTGCCAGCAGCTTAGGGACGGACTCCTACAATGAGCAGTTCTTC
CDR3: CASSLGTDSYNEQFF

D: -
V: TRBV2
J: TRBJ2-7
size: -
DNA: TGTGCCAGCAGTGATGGGGATTACTCCTACGAGCAGTACTTC
CDR3: CASSDGDYSYEQYF

D: -
V: TRBV6-1
J: TRBJ2-1
size: -
DNA: TGTGCCAGCAGTGAAGCGTGGTCCAGGGGAAGTGAGCAGTTCTTC
CDR3: CASSEAWSRGSEQFF

D: -
V: TRBV10-1
J: TRBJ1-1
size: -
DNA: TGCGCCAGCAGTGAGTCGGAGGGAGCAACTGAAGCTTTCTTT
CDR3: CASSESEGATEAFF

D: -
V: TRBV10-1
J: TRBJ2-3
size: -
DNA: TGCGCCAGCAGTGAGTCGGGTCTTCGCACAGATACGCAGTATTTT
CDR3: CASSESGLRTDTQYF

D: -
V: TRBV27
J: TRBJ1-1
size: -
DNA: TGTGCCAGCAGTTTATCAGGGCGGGGCACTGAAGCTTTCTTT
CDR3: CASSLSGRGTEAFF

D: -
V: TRBV19
J: TRBJ1-1
size: -
DNA: TGTGCCAGTAGCCCCCTGGAAAACACTGAAGCTTTCTTT
CDR3: CASSPLENTEAFF

D: -
V: TRBV7-9
J: TRBJ2-1
size: -
DNA: TGTGCCAGCAGCTTCGAGGGGGATGAGCAGTTCTTC
CDR3: CASSFEGDEQFF

D: -
V: TRBV5-8
J: TRBJ1-6
size: -
DNA: TGTGCCAGCAGCGGAACAATCGGCGGGAATTCACCCCTCCACTTT
CDR3: CASSGTIGGNSPLHF

D: -
V: TRBV7-9
J: TRBJ2-7
size: -
DNA: TGTGCCAGCACGGAAAACCCCTACGAGCAGTACTTC
CDR3: CASTENPYEQYF

D: TRBD1
V: TRBV14
J: TRBJ2-5
size: -
DNA: TGTGCCAGCAGCCAAGATCGGTCTCGGAGGACAGGGATGGGGGAGACCCAGTACTTC
CDR3: CASSQDRSRRTGMGETQYF

D: -
V: TRBV11-2
J: TRBJ2-5
size: -
DNA: TGTGCCAGCAGCTCCCAGGCTCTGCAAGAGACCCAGTACTTC
CDR3: CASSSQALQETQYF

D: -
V: TRBV4-1
J: TRBJ2-7
size: -
DNA: TGCGCCAGCAGCCAAGCGCCCTTGGGGAGCCTCTTCTACGAGCAGTACTTC
CDR3: CASSQAPLGSLFYEQYF

D: -
V: TRBV21-1
J: TRBJ2-7
size: few
DNA: TGTGCCAGCAGCAAAGTTTCCCAGGGGACCTACGAGCAGTACTTC
CDR3: CASSKVSQGTYEQYF

D: TRBD1
V: TRBV7-7
J: TRBJ2-2
size: -
DNA: TGTGCCAGCAGCTCGGACAGGGTGATCGGGGAGCTGTTTTTT
CDR3: CASSSDRVIGELFF

D: -
V: TRBV6-5
J: TRBJ1-2
size: -
DNA: TGTGCCAGCAGTTACGGAGGGTCCGGCTACACCTTC
CDR3: CASSYGGSGYTF

D: -
V: TRBV29-1
J: TRBJ2-7
size: -
DNA: TGCAGCGTTGATCTCGGGGCCTACGAGCAGTACTTC
CDR3: CSVDLGAYEQYF

D: TRBD2
V: TRBV7-7
J: TRBJ2-2
size: -
DNA: TGTGCCAGCAGCCCCGACTGGGCGGGGGGTCCCGGGGAGCTGTTTTTT
CDR3: CASSPDWAGGPGELFF

D: -
V: TRBV10-3
J: TRBJ1-2
size: -
DNA: TGTGCCATCAGTGAAGGAAGGGCTGCTGGCTACACCTTC
CDR3: CAISEGRAAGYTF

D: -
V: TRBV19
J: TRBJ1-3
size: -
DNA: TGTGCCAGTAGTATACGAGGGGACATCTCTGGAAACACCATATATTTT
CDR3: CASSIRGDISGNTIYF